This is a list of T cell receptor beta chains from one sample in a study of radiotherapy plus CTLA-4 blockade in lung cancer. Assay: immunoSEQ multiplex PCR; the TCRdb copy retains only in-frame clones and omits some. The sample includes more than 80,000 clones, about 84% of them seen just once. Source: peripheral blood, taken from a patient treated with radiotherapy plus ipilimumab. The receptors originated from a human donor with non-small cell lung cancer that progressed on radiotherapy plus ipilimumab. Some clones in this sample may be carry-over from other donors' samples. CDR3s include the opening cysteine and the closing phenylalanine or tryptophan. D genes are given only for firm matches. Clone size is shown for a subset of rows, as once, few, many or a class of expanded clone.

TRBJ2-7 | 11 | TRBV29-1 | - | - | CSVEQDYEQYF | TGCAGCGTTGAGCAAGACTACGAGCAGTACTTC
TRBJ2-5 | 15 | TRBV2 | - | - | CASSARLATQETQYF | TGTGCCAGCAGTGCTAGGTTGGCGACGCAAGAGACCCAGTACTTC
TRBJ2-1 | 16 | TRBV14 | TRBD1 | - | CASATLRDSQYNEQFF | TGTGCCAGCGCCACCCTCCGGGACAGCCAGTACAATGAGCAGTTCTTC
TRBJ1-6 | 17 | TRBV5-4 | - | - | CASSLGPVQGPNSPLHF | TGTGCCAGCAGCTTGGGGCCGGTACAGGGACCCAATTCACCCCTCCACTTT
TRBJ2-7 | 19 | TRBV11-2 | TRBD2 | - | CASSLESSGGTTFFDEQYF | TGTGCCAGCAGCTTAGAGTCTAGCGGGGGGACTACCTTCTTCGACGAGCAGTACTTC
TRBJ2-1 | 15 | TRBV5-4 | TRBD2 | few | CATALNSGSYNEQFF | TGTGCCACCGCCCTGAATAGCGGGTCCTACAATGAGCAGTTCTTC
TRBJ1-5 | 15 | TRBV4-3 | - | - | CASSQDRTAWGPQHF | TGCGCCAGCAGCCAAGATCGGACAGCGTGGGGGCCCCAGCATTTT
TRBJ2-1 | 14 | TRBV7-2 | - | - | CASNLYGDYNEQFF | TGTGCCAGCAACCTATACGGGGACTACAATGAGCAGTTCTTC
TRBJ1-2 | 15 | TRBV4-3 | - | - | CASSQEREYRYGYTF | TGCGCCAGCAGCCAAGAGCGAGAATATCGTTATGGCTACACCTTC
TRBJ2-1 | 16 | TRBV29-1 | TRBD2 | - | CSVEDQGGSSYNEQFF | TGCAGCGTTGAAGATCAAGGCGGGAGCTCCTACAATGAGCAGTTCTTC
TRBJ2-1 | 14 | TRBV6-4 | TRBD2 | - | CASSRLAGGGEQFF | TGTGCCAGCAGTCGACTAGCGGGGGGTGGTGAGCAGTTCTTC
TRBJ2-7 | 16 | TRBV5-1 | TRBD1 | - | CASSINPGQGSYEQYF | TGCGCCAGCAGCATCAATCCGGGACAGGGATCTTACGAGCAGTACTTC
TRBJ1-4 | 15 | TRBV2 | - | once | CASRAGGAGEEKLFF | TGTGCCAGCAGAGCCGGGGGCGCTGGTGAAGAAAAACTGTTTTTT
TRBJ1-1 | 16 | TRBV27 | TRBD1 | - | CASSLSYPGQGTEAFF | TGTGCCAGCAGTTTATCATACCCCGGACAGGGGACTGAAGCTTTCTTT
TRBJ1-4 | 16 | TRBV5-6 | TRBD1 | - | CASSFGPGGEVGKLFF | TGTGCCAGCAGCTTTGGGCCAGGGGGCGAGGTTGGAAAACTGTTTTTT
TRBJ2-1 | 12 | TRBV18 | - | few | CASSPPGGGQFF | TGTGCCAGCTCACCTCCCGGGGGTGGGCAGTTCTTC
TRBJ1-1 | 15 | TRBV5-5 | - | once | CASSFREPLNTEAFF | TGTGCCAGCAGCTTTAGGGAGCCACTGAACACTGAAGCTTTCTTT
TRBJ2-7 | 16 | TRBV6-1 | - | - | CASSEALAGSIYEQYF | TGTGCCAGCAGTGAAGCGCTGGCAGGGAGTATCTACGAGCAGTACTTC
TRBJ1-5 | 15 | TRBV4-3 | - | - | CASSQYGTLNQPQHF | TGCGCCAGCAGCCAATACGGGACACTTAATCAGCCCCAGCATTTT
TRBJ1-5 | 14 | TRBV30 | - | - | CAWNPAGYRQPQHF | TGTGCCTGGAACCCCGCCGGGTATCGTCAGCCCCAGCATTTT
TRBJ1-5 | 15 | TRBV7-8 | - | - | CASSLTRLRRVPQHF | TGTGCCAGCAGCCTTACCCGATTGCGGCGTGTACCCCAGCATTTT
TRBJ2-3 | 16 | TRBV9 | TRBD2 | - | CASSLLPSGEGDTQYF | TGTGCCAGCAGCCTCCTGCCCAGCGGGGAAGGGGATACGCAGTATTTT
TRBJ2-2 | 17 | TRBV5-1 | TRBD2 | - | CASSAHGGGTNTGELFF | TGCGCCAGCAGCGCACATGGCGGGGGGACGAACACCGGGGAGCTGTTTTTT
TRBJ1-1 | 13 | TRBV7-3 | TRBD1 | - | CASSAYRGTEAFF | TGTGCCAGCAGCGCCTACAGGGGCACTGAAGCTTTCTTT
TRBJ1-5 | 17 | TRBV7-9 | TRBD1 | - | CASSPGTGTDSNQPQHF | TGTGCCAGCAGCCCCGGAACCGGGACAGATAGCAATCAGCCCCAGCATTTT
TRBJ2-5 | 12 | TRBV28 | - | - | CASSEYQETQYF | TGTGCCAGCAGTGAGTACCAAGAGACCCAGTACTTC
TRBJ2-4 | 14 | TRBV5-6 | TRBD1 | few | CASSLARGLSIQYF | TGTGCCAGCAGCTTGGCGAGGGGGCTCAGCATTCAGTACTTC
TRBJ1-6 | 13 | TRBV5-1 | - | - | CASKLGVSSPLHF | TGCGCCAGCAAGTTGGGGGTTAGTTCACCCCTCCACTTT
TRBJ2-2 | 14 | TRBV10-3 | - | few | CAISAGGWTGELFF | TGTGCCATCAGTGCCGGGGGTTGGACCGGGGAGCTGTTTTTT
TRBJ2-7 | 13 | TRBV29-1 | TRBD1 | - | CSVARQGFYEQYF | TGCAGCGTTGCTCGACAGGGCTTCTACGAGCAGTACTTC
TRBJ2-2 | 14 | TRBV28 | - | - | CASSLTQLHGELFF | TGTGCCAGCAGCCTCACCCAACTACACGGGGAGCTGTTTTTT
TRBJ2-5 | 16 | TRBV5-3 | TRBD1 | - | CARSPLDRGSRETQYF | TGTGCCAGAAGCCCCTTGGACAGGGGTAGTCGAGAGACCCAGTACTTC
TRBJ1-1 | 16 | TRBV5-8 | - | - | CASSEVGRSLGTEAFF | TGTGCCAGCAGCGAGGTGGGACGTTCACTGGGGACTGAAGCTTTCTTT
TRBJ1-1 | 14 | TRBV27 | - | - | CASSLVRGNTEAFF | TGTGCCAGCAGTTTAGTCCGGGGGAACACTGAAGCTTTCTTT
TRBJ1-2 | 17 | TRBV9 | TRBD1 | - | CASSVDPRPTGSDGYTF | TGTGCCAGCAGCGTAGACCCACGTCCGACAGGGTCGGATGGCTACACCTTC
TRBJ2-3 | 17 | TRBV2 | TRBD2 | - | CASQTSGGLGATDTQYF | TGTGCCAGCCAGACTAGCGGGGGGCTCGGGGCCACAGATACGCAGTATTTT
TRBJ1-6 | 19 | TRBV2 | - | - | CARRSYVSSRASYNSPLHF | TGTGCCAGAAGGTCTTATGTGTCTTCCAGGGCATCATATAATTCACCCCTCCACTTT
TRBJ1-3 | 14 | TRBV9 | - | once | CASSHRDTKDTIYF | TGTGCCAGCAGCCACCGGGACACGAAGGACACCATATATTTT
TRBJ2-7 | 14 | TRBV6-6 | - | once | CASSYGPQGAEQYF | TGTGCCAGCAGTTACGGACCACAGGGCGCCGAGCAGTACTTC
TRBJ2-1 | 15 | TRBV4-2 | - | - | CASSQGREAGNEQFF | TGTGCCAGCAGCCAAGGGAGGGAGGCGGGCAATGAGCAGTTCTTC
TRBJ1-5 | 14 | TRBV6-5 | TRBD1 | - | CASSYVTGGQPQHF | TGTGCCAGCAGTTACGTGACAGGGGGTCAGCCCCAGCATTTT
TRBJ1-6 | 15 | TRBV13 | TRBD1 | - | CASSHRDRQNSPLHF | TGTGCCAGCAGCCACCGGGACAGGCAAAATTCACCCCTCCACTTT
TRBJ2-1 | 16 | TRBV7-9 | TRBD2 | - | CASSLLTAGGMDEQFF | TGTGCCAGCAGCTTATTAACAGCGGGGGGGATGGATGAGCAGTTCTTC
TRBJ2-5 | 15 | TRBV6-5 | TRBD2 | - | CASSYSSGGQETQYF | TGTGCCAGCAGTTACTCTAGCGGGGGACAAGAGACCCAGTACTTC
TRBJ1-3 | 17 | TRBV18 | TRBD1 | - | CASSPLGQSVSGNTIYF | TGTGCCAGCTCACCACTGGGACAGAGCGTCTCTGGAAACACCATATATTTT
TRBJ2-2 | 15 | TRBV5-1 | TRBD2 | once | CASRSSGGLTGELFF | TGCGCCAGCAGGTCTAGCGGGGGACTCACCGGGGAGCTGTTTTTT
TRBJ2-7 | 15 | TRBV28 | - | once | CASSGSGTGTYEQYF | TGTGCCAGCAGTGGAAGCGGGACAGGAACCTACGAGCAGTACTTC
TRBJ2-7 | 13 | TRBV18 | TRBD1 | once | CATARQGGYEQYF | TGTGCCACCGCTAGACAGGGGGGCTACGAGCAGTACTTC
TRBJ1-4 | 12 | TRBV13 | - | - | CASSLGQEKLFF | TGTGCCAGCAGCTTAGGACAAGAAAAACTGTTTTTT
TRBJ1-3 | 14 | TRBV9 | - | few | CASRAGSSGNTIYF | TGTGCCAGCAGGGCGGGTAGTTCTGGAAACACCATATATTTT
TRBJ2-3 | 14 | TRBV6-4 | - | - | CASSEQASTDTQYF | TGTGCCAGCAGTGAACAGGCTAGCACAGATACGCAGTATTTT
TRBJ2-1 | 16 | TRBV7-9 | TRBD1 | once | CASSETGTATYNEQFF | TGTGCCAGCAGCGAAACCGGGACAGCCACCTACAATGAGCAGTTCTTC
TRBJ2-1 | 14 | TRBV19 | TRBD1 | - | CASSKDRDRNEQFF | TGTGCCAGTAGTAAGGACAGGGATCGCAATGAGCAGTTCTTC
TRBJ2-6 | 15 | TRBV6-5 | - | - | CASSLEASGANVLTF | TGTGCCAGCAGTCTCGAAGCCTCTGGGGCCAACGTCCTGACTTTC